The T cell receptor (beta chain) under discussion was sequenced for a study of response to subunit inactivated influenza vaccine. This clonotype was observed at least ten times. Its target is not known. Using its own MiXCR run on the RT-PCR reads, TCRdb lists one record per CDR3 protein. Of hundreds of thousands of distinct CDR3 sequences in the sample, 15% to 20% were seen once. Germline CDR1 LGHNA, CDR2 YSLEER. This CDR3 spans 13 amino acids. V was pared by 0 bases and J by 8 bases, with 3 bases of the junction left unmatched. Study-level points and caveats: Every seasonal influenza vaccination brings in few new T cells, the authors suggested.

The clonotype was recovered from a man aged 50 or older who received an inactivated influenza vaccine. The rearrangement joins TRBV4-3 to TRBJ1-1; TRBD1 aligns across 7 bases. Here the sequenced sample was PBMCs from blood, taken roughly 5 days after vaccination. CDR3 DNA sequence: TGCGCCAGCAGCCAAGATCTGACAGGGGAAGCTTTCTTT. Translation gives CASSQDLTGEAFF.